A selection of T cell receptor beta chains follows, all from one sample in a study of shared clonotypes between healthy human individuals. TCRdb keeps only in-frame clones here, not all; method: immunoSEQ multiplex PCR. The data contain 450,000 or so clones, roughly 80% of them singletons. The material sequenced was PBMCs. These receptors all stem from a woman aged 40 to 49 in good health. Some clones in this sample may be carry-over from other donors' samples. The conserved cysteine and the conserved F or W are not part of the CDR3 here. The order of the fields is D gene, V gene, J gene, CDR3 protein. D genes are given only for firm matches.

>TRBD1|TRBV5-1|TRBJ2-5
ASSLFTGEEETQY
>TRBD2|TRBV28|TRBJ2-1
ASSLAGGGYNEQF
>-|TRBV4-3|TRBJ2-3
ASSQEGGGGEWTDTQY
>-|TRBV28|TRBJ1-1
ASSPGQLAF
>-|TRBV9|TRBJ1-1
ASSVSWQKNTEAF
>TRBD2|TRBV9|TRBJ2-3
ASSVRREGGTDTQY
>TRBD1|TRBV27|TRBJ1-2
ASTPRGGGDYGYT
>-|TRBV19|TRBJ2-1
APTPGNEQF
>-|TRBV11-2|TRBJ1-3
ASSSAGSQMNTIY
>-|TRBV5-6|TRBJ1-4
ASSSQGKGEKLF
>-|TRBV18|TRBJ2-7
ASQGLGSYEQY
>-|TRBV7-9|TRBJ1-1
ASSLSRTNTEAF
>TRBD2|TRBV7-6|TRBJ2-7
ASSFRASGSFYEQY
>-|TRBV27|TRBJ1-3
ASRSFASGGNTIY
>-|TRBV30|TRBJ1-3
AWRRTVSSGNTIY
>-|TRBV7-2|TRBJ2-3
ASSFGSSTDTQY